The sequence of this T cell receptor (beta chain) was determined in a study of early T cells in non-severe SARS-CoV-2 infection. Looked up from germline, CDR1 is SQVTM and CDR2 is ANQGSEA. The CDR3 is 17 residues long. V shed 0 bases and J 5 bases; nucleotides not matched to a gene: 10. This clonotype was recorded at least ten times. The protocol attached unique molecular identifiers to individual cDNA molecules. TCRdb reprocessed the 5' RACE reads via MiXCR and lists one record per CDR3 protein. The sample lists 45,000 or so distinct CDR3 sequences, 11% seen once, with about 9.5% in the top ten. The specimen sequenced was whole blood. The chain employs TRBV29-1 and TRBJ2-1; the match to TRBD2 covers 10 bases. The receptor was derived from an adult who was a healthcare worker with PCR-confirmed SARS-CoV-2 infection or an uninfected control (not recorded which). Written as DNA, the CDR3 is TGCAGCGTTGAAGATCGGGCTAGCGGGGGCTACAACAATGAGCAGTTCTTC. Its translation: CSVEDRASGGYNNEQFF.